The source of this T cell receptor beta chain is a study of shared clonotypes between healthy human individuals. General study points: Generation probabilities were higher for clonotypes shared across all four sorted-subset donors than for unshared ones.

This CDR3 has 15 amino acids. The ends were cut back, 5 bases at V and 2 bases at J, with 15 bases in the middle. Germline V lookup: CDR1 MRHNA, CDR2 SNTAGT. Original methodology: ImmunoSEQ junction-only sequences lacked quality scores, so their filtering differed. Measured with immunoSEQ multiplex PCR; TCRdb has only the in-frame clones, and not every one. V, J and clone size were drawn from that table, and D and trimming were deduced from the DNA. The sample gives 950,000 to 1,200,000 clones, approximately 77% of which show up once; roughly 0.82% is in the top ten. This clone has ten or more counts. Its antigen remains unknown.

The sequence came from a man younger than 35 in good health. Some clones in this sample may be carry-over from other donors' samples. Material: memory CD4+ T cells from PBMCs. The subset denotes: CD45RA-negative fraction. The genes are TRBV6-4 and TRBJ2-5; tentative D call: TRBD2 (6 bases). CDR3 nucleotides: TGTGCCAGCAGTAGAGAACTTGGGGGGCAAGAGACCCAGTACTTC. Protein product: CASSRELGGQETQYF.